The 5 T cell receptor beta chains presented below share a single source sample, sequenced in a study of T cells in localized non-small cell lung cancer (dated by TCRdb to 2020 to 2022). The library was built by means of the immunoSEQ multiplex PCR assay. TCRdb obtained this table from immuneACCESS and retained in-frame rearrangements with V and J assigned. These tables miss some clones; where compared with another copy, unresolved V genes account for less than half of the shortfall, and the remainder is unexplained. This sample is represented by roughly 38,000 clones; around 86% of them were singletons. The biggest ten clones account for about 4% of the sample. The material was peripheral blood, obtained before any cancer treatment. The receptor set was obtained from a man aged 18 to 50 with stage I lung adenocarcinoma.

The V gene is TRBV11-2, the J gene TRBJ1-2; D gene ambiguous. V lost 1 base and J lost 8, with 11 bases in between. From germline, CDR1 is SGHAT and CDR2 FQNNGV. The CDR3 is 13 residues long. Here the CDR3 DNA reads TGTGCCAGCAGCTTAGTCGGCGGATTGGGCTACACCTTC. It translates to CASSLVGGLGYTF.

V usage is TRBV7-4 and J usage is TRBJ2-4; D perhaps matches TRBD1 (5 bases). The germline V gene encodes CDR1 SGHVT and CDR2 SQSDAQ. CDR3 size: 17 residues. V was pared by 5 bases and J by 1 base, with 18 bases between. DNA for the CDR3: TGTGCCAGCAGCGCGAGGACAAGACGTACGGCCAAAAACATTCAGTACTTC. It yields the protein CASSARTRRTAKNIQYF.

The chain carries TRBV5-6 and TRBJ2-5; TRBD1 might be the D (5 bases). The CDR3 is 16 residues long. Trimming took off 4 bases at V and 5 bases at J, with 21 bases between the two ends. The germline gives CDR1 SGHDT, CDR2 YYEEEE. CDR3 sequence reads: CASSQLSGATFETQYF. The CDR3 region has the DNA TGTGCCAGCAGCCAACTTAGTGGGGCTACATTTGAGACCCAGTACTTC.

The rearrangement links TRBV4-3 to TRBJ1-2; 8 nucleotides align to TRBD1. The V gene end was trimmed by 4 bases and the J gene end by 5 bases; junction bases not matched to a gene: 6. Germline values: CDR1 LGHNA, CDR2 YSLEER. The CDR3 runs to 14 residues. The CDR3, as DNA: TGCGCCAGCAGCCGGACGGACAGGGATTATGGCTACACCTTC. It encodes CASSRTDRDYGYTF.

As to this clone: The same CDR3 also results from other DNA sequences found in this sample. This rearrangement joins TRBV5-1 to TRBJ2-3; D not resolved. V was pared by 4 bases and J by 0 bases, with 6 bases between. CDR3 length: 13 residues. Germline CDR1 is SGHRS and CDR2 is YFSETQ. CDR3 nucleotide sequence: TGCGCCAGCAGCATAACTAGCACAGATACGCAGTATTTT. Its protein product is CASSITSTDTQYF. Looking up the rest from reference TRBV5-1 and TRBJ2-3 gives the full variable domain: KAGVTQTPRYLIKTRGQQVTLSCSPISGHRSVSWYQQTPGQGLQFLFEYFSETQRNKGNFPGRFSGRQFSNSRSEMNVSTLELGDSALYLCASSITSTDTQYFGPGTRLTVL.